This TCR beta chain appears in the sequencing data of a study of OX40 agonist ivuxolimab in advanced cancers. Study background: Three patients showed partial responses: one hepatocellular carcinoma and two cutaneous melanoma cases.

The ends were cut back, 3 bases at V and 5 bases at J, with 23 bases in the middle. This CDR3 spans 17 amino acids. Germline loops: CDR1 SGHNT, CDR2 YYREEE (reference sequence). Points from the study as a whole: Among the nonresponders, some also had low normalized T-cell clonal expansion.

The protocol was immunoSEQ multiplex PCR, while the TCRdb copy is restricted to in-frame clones and leaves out a portion. The sample consists of roughly 100,000 clones, 80% to 90% of them appearing once. About this clone itself: The antigen remains unidentified.

The sequenced sample was CD4+ or CD8+ T cells sorted from blood, obtained in a trial of the OX40 agonist ivuxolimab. This clonotype was sampled from an adult with an advanced solid tumor such as melanoma, head and neck, liver or kidney cancer. The rearrangement uses TRBV5-4 and TRBJ1-1; tentatively, D is TRBD1 (6 bases). The CDR3 here is CASSSGGAGILITEAFF. The CDR3 nucleotides are TGTGCCAGCAGCTCGGGGGGGGCAGGGATTCTTATAACTGAAGCTTTCTTT.